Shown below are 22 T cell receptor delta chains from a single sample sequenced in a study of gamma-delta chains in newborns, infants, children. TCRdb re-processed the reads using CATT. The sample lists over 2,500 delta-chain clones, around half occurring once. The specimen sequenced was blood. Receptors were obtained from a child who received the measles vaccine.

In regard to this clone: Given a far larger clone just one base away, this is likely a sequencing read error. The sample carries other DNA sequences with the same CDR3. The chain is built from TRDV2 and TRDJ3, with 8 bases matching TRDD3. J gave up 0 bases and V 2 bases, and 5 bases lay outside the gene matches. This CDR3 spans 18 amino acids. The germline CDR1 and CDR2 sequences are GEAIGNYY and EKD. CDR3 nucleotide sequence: TGTGCCTGTGACAATACCGGGGGATACTCCTGGGACACCCGACAGATGTTTTTC. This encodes CACDNTGGYSWDTRQMFF.

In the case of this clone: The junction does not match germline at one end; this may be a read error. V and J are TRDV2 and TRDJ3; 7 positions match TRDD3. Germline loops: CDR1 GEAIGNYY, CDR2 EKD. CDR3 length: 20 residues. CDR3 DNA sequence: TGTGCCTGTGACTCGATGGGGGGGATTCACCCCTCCTGGGACACCCGACAGGTGTTTTTC. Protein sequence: CACDSMGGIHPSWDTRQVFF.

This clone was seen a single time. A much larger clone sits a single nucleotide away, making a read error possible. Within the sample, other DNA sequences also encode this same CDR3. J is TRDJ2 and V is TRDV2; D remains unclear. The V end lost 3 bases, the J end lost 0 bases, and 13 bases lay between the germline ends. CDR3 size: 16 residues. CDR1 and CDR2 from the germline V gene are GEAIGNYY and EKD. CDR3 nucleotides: TGTGCCTGTGACGGGGTCTCTCTGGCTTTGACAGCACAACTCTTCTTT. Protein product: CACDGVSLALTAQLFF.

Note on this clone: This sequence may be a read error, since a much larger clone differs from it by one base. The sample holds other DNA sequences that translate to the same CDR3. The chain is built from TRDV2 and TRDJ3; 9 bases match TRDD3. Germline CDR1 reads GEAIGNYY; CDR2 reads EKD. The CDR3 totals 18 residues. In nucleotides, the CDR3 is TGTGCCTGCGACACCGTGGGGGATAGCTCCTGGGACACCCGACAGATGTTTTTC. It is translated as CACDTVGDSSWDTRQMFF.

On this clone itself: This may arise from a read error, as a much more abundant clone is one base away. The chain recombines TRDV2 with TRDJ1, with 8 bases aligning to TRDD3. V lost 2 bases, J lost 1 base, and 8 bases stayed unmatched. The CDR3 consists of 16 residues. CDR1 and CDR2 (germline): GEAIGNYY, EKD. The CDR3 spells CACDMLGDAGTDKLIF. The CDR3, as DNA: TGTGCCTGTGACATGTTGGGGGATGCGGGCACCGATAAACTCATCTTT.

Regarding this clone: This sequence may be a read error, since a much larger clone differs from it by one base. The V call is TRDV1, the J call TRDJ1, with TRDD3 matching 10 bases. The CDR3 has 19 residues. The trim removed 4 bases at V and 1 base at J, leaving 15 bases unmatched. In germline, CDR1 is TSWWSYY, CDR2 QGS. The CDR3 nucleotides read TGTGCTCTTGGGGGCCTTCCGACGTACTGGGGGATTTGCACCGATAAACTCATCTTT. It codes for CALGGLPTYWGICTDKLIF.

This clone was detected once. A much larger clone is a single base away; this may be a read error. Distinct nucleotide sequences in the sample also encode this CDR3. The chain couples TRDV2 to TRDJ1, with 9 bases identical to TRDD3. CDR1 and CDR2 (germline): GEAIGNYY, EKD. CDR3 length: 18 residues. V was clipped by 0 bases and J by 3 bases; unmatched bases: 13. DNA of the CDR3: TGTGCCTGTGACACCGTCTCTCCCGGGGGATACAATGCCGATAAACTCATCTTT. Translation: CACDTVSPGGYNADKLIF.

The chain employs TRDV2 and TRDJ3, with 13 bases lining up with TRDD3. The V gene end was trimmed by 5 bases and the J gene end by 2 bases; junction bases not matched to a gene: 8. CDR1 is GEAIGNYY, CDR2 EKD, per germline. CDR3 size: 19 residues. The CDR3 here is CACGLLGDTGPWDTRQMFF. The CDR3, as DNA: TGTGCCTGTGGCTTACTGGGGGATACGGGACCCTGGGACACCCGACAGATGTTTTTC.

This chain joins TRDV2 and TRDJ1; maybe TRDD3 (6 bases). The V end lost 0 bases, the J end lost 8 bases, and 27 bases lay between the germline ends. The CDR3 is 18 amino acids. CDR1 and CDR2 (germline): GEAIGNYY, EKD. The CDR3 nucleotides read TGTGCCTGTGACACCGTTGAAGTTGGGGGTCCGGAATATGTAAAACTCATCTTT. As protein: CACDTVEVGGPEYVKLIF.

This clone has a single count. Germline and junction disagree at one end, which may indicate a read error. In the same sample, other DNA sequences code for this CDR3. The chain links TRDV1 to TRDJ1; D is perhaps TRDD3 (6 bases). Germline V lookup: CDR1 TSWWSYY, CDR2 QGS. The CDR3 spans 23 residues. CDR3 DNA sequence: TGTGCTCTTGGGGACCATCCAGTCCTAAGGTTGGACTGGGATGAACCGGACACCGATAAACTTATCTTT. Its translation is CALGDHPVLRLDWDEPDTDKLIF.

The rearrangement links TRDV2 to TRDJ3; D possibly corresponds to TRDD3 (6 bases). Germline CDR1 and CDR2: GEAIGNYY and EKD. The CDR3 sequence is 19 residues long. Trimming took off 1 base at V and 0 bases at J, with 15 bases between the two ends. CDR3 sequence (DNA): TGTGCCTGTGACACGGTGGGGGCTAAGGGCTCCTGGGACACCCGACAGATGTTTTTC. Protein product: CACDTVGAKGSWDTRQMFF.

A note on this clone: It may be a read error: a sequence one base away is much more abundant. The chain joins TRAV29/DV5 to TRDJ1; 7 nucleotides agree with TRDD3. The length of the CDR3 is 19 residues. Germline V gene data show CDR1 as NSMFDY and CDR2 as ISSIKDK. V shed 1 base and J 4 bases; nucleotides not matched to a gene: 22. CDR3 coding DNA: TGTGCAGCAAGCCACCTACGTTCGAGGATACGCCGATACATCGATAAACTCATCTTT. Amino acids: CAASHLRSRIRRYIDKLIF.

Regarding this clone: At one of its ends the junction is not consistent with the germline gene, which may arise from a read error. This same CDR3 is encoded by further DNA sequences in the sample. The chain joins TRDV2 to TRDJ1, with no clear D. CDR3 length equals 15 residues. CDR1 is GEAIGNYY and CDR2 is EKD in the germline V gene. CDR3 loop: CACDTVAVYTDKLIF. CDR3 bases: TGCGCCTGTGACACCGTTGCGGTATACACCGATAAACTCATCTTT.

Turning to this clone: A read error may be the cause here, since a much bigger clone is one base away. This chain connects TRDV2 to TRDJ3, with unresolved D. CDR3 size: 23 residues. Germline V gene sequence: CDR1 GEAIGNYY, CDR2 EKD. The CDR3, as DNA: TGTGCCTGTGGCACCGTAAGACCCTGGACCACTTCAAAAAACTCCTGGGACACCCGACAGATGTTTTTC. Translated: CACGTVRPWTTSKNSWDTRQMFF.

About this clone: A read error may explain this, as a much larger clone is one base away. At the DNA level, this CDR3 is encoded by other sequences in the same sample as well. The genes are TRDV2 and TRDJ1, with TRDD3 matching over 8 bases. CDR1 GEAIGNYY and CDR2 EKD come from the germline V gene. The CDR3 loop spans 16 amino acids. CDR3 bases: TGTGCCTGTGACGAACTGGGGGCCCCTGTGACCGACAAACTCATCTTT. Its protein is CACDELGAPVTDKLIF.

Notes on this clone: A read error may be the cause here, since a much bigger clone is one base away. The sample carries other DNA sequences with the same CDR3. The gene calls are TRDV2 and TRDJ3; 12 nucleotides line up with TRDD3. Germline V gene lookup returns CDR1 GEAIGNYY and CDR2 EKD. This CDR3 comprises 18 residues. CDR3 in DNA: TGTGCCTGTGACGCGACTGGGGGATACTCCTGGGACACCCGACAGATGTTTTTT. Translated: CACDATGGYSWDTRQMFF.

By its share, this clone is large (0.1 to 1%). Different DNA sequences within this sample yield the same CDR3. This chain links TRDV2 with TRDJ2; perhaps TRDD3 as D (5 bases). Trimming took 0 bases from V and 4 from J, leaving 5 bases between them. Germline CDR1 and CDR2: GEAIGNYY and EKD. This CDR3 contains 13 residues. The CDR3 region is CACDTWGTAQLFF. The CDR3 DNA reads TGTGCCTGTGACACCTGGGGGACAGCACAACTCTTCTTT.

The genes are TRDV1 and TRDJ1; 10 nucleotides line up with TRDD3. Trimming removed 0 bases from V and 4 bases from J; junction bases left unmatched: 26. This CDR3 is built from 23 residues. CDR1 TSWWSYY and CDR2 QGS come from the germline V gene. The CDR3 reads CALGELTFRPSFVLGDGGDKLIF. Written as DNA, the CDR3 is TGTGCTCTTGGGGAACTGACCTTCCGTCCTTCCTTCGTACTGGGGGATGGGGGCGATAAACTCATCTTT.

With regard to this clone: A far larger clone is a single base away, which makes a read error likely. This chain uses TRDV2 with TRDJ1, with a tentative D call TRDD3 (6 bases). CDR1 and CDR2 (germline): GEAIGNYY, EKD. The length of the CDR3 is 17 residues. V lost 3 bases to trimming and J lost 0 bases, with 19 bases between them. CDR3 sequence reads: CACDPPGGGPYTDKLIF. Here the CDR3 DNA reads TGTGCCTGTGACCCCCCTGGTGGGGGTCCTTACACCGATAAACTCATCTTT.

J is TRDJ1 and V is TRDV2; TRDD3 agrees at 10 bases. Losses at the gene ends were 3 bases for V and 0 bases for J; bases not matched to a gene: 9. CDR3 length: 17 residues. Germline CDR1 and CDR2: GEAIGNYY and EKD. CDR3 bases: TGTGCCTGTGACCCTTTGCTGGGGGATAGGTACACCGATAAACTCATCTTT. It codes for CACDPLLGDRYTDKLIF.

The CDR3 DNA is TGTGCCTGTGACTCCCTGACGGGGGATACCGACCTGTACACCGATAAACTCATCTTT. Protein sequence: CACDSLTGDTDLYTDKLIF. V is TRDV2 and J is TRDJ1; TRDD3 matches 9 bases. Germline V lookup: CDR1 GEAIGNYY, CDR2 EKD. This CDR3 has 19 amino acids. The junction had 16 bases not matched to a gene; V was cut back by 3 bases and J by 0 bases.

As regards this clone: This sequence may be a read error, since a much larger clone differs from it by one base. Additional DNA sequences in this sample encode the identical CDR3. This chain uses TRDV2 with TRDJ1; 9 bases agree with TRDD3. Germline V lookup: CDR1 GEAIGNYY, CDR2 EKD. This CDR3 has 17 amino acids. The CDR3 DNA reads TGCGCCTGTGACAAACTGGGGGACTTATTGTACACCGATAAACTCATCTTT. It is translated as CACDKLGDLLYTDKLIF.